The 18 T cell receptor beta chains below all came from one sample that was sequenced in a study of T cell responses to AZD1222 COVID-19 vaccine. Generated by immunoSEQ multiplex PCR, the TCRdb table keeps only in-frame clones and is missing some. The sample lists 100,000 to 150,000 clones, approximately 82% seen once, with about 25% in the top ten. The source material was peripheral blood, sampled 28 days after the second AZD1222 dose. The receptors were sampled from an adult who received the AZD1222 COVID-19 vaccine.

The J gene is TRBJ1-2, the V gene TRBV27; D not certain. The V gene lost 0 bases and the J gene lost 6 bases, with 11 bases spanning the gap. The CDR3 has 14 residues. Germline V gene data show CDR1 as MNHEY and CDR2 as SMNVEV (reference sequence). Here the CDR3 reads CASSLSAGAHGYTF. CDR3 DNA sequence: TGTGCCAGCAGTTTATCCGCGGGCGCCCATGGCTACACCTTC.

CDR3 bases: TGTGCCAGCAGTTATCGACAGGGACCCTACGAGCAGTACTTC. Its protein is CASSYRQGPYEQYF. V is TRBV6-5 and J is TRBJ2-7; 7 nucleotides match TRBD1. The CDR3 contains 14 residues. CDR1 and CDR2 from the germline V gene are MNHEY and SVGAGI. The V and J ends lost 3 bases and 2 bases, in that order; junction bases with no gene match: 4.

The V and J genes are TRBV3-1 (or the pseudogene TRBV3-2) and TRBJ2-1, with D perhaps TRBD1 (6 bases). This CDR3 has 14 amino acids. V was cut by 4 bases and J by 7 bases, with 14 bases left in between. In germline, CDR1 is LGHDT, CDR2 YNNKEL (reference sequence). This CDR3 is CASSLNTGPNEQFF. DNA of the CDR3: TGTGCCAGCAGCCTTAACACAGGGCCAAATGAGCAGTTCTTC.

The chain combines TRBV21-1 with TRBJ2-5; TRBD1, the table's D call, was not compared with the DNA. TRBV21-1 is deemed a pseudogene. This CDR3 contains 14 residues. CDR3 residues: CASSTSGQGKTQYF. CDR3 DNA: TGTGCCAGCAGCACGTCGGGACAGGGAAAGACCCAGTACTTC.

V is TRBV27 and J is TRBJ2-3; 7 nucleotides match TRBD1. CDR1 MNHEY and CDR2 SMNVEV come from the germline V gene (reference sequence). This CDR3 has 16 residues. The ends lost 6 bases at V and 0 bases at J; junction bases unmatched: 9. The CDR3 spells CASSTLDRASTDTQYF. The CDR3 coding sequence is TGTGCCAGCAGCACCCTAGACAGGGCCAGCACAGATACGCAGTATTTT.

The V and J genes are TRBV12-3 or TRBV12-4 and TRBJ1-3; no reliable D call. CDR3 length: 12 residues. Trimming pared 3 bases from V and 6 bases from J, leaving 6 bases between. CDR3 amino acids: CASSLAENTIYF. CDR3 bases: TGTGCCAGCAGTTTGGCCGAAAACACCATATATTTT.

This clone appeared a few times. This chain links TRBV19 with TRBJ1-1; 7 bases line up with TRBD1. Germline CDR1 is LNHDA and CDR2 is SQIVND (reference sequence). V shed 6 bases and J 5 bases; nucleotides not matched to a gene: 9. The CDR3 is 14 residues long. CDR3: CASSQMTGRTEAFF. The DNA of the CDR3 is TGTGCCAGTAGCCAGATGACAGGGCGGACTGAAGCTTTCTTT.

CDR3 loop: CASSQIKAPGHVNEKLFF. The CDR3 region has the DNA TGTGCCAGCAGCCAAATAAAAGCGCCGGGACACGTTAATGAAAAACTGTTTTTT. The V call is TRBV3-1 (or the pseudogene TRBV3-2), the J call TRBJ1-4; weak D call: TRBD1 (6 bases). Trimming left V 2 bases short and J 4 bases short, with 20 bases between. The CDR3 is made up of 18 amino acids. Germline assignment: CDR1 LGHDT and CDR2 YNNKEL (reference sequence).

This sequence joins TRBV7-8 and TRBJ1-5; the match to TRBD1 covers 7 bases. V gave up 0 bases and J gave up 2 bases; unmatched junction bases: 7. This CDR3 comprises 17 residues. Germline V gene lookup returns CDR1 SGHVS and CDR2 FQNEAQ. CDR3 bases: TGTGCCAGCAGCTTAGCGCCGGCAGGGGGAGGCAATCAGCCCCAGCATTTT. Translated, it gives CASSLAPAGGGNQPQHF. The full variable domain, its missing parts supplied by reference TRBV7-8 and TRBJ1-5, is GAGVSQSPRYKVAKRGQDVALRCDPISGHVSLFWYQQALGQGPEFLTYFQNEAQLDKSGLPSDRFFAERPEGSVSTLKIQRTQQEDSAVYLCASSLAPAGGGNQPQHFGDGTRLSIL.

The chain links TRBV7-2 to TRBJ2-1; 8 nucleotides agree with TRBD1. The CDR3 contains 16 residues. The junction had 9 bases not matched to a gene; V was cut back by 5 bases and J by 3 bases. Germline V gene lookup returns CDR1 SGHTA and CDR2 FQGNSA. For the CDR3, the DNA is TGTGCCAGCAGCATTTGGACAGGGAATAACTACAATGAGCAGTTCTTC. This codes for CASSIWTGNNYNEQFF.

The V call is TRBV14, the J call TRBJ2-7; the match to TRBD1 covers 8 bases. This CDR3 spans 15 amino acids. Germline values: CDR1 SGHDN, CDR2 FVKESK. The trim removed 1 base at V and 7 bases at J, leaving 9 bases unmatched. The CDR3 region has the DNA TGTGCCAGCAGCCAAGCCCACAGGGGGGTGAGGGAGCAGTACTTC. As protein: CASSQAHRGVREQYF.

The rearrangement uses TRBV28 and TRBJ1-2, with D possibly TRBD1 on 5 matching bases. The CDR3 loop spans 16 amino acids. Germline V lookup: CDR1 MDHEN, CDR2 SYDVKM. V dropped 3 bases and J dropped 4 bases, with 18 bases sitting between them. The DNA of the CDR3 is TGTGCCAGCAGTTTCGGGGATTTCAGGGAAGTCTATGGCTACACCTTC. Translating it yields CASSFGDFREVYGYTF.

CDR3 sequence (DNA): TGTGCCAGCTCACCCACAAAGGGGTGGGATTCACCCCTCCACTTT. As protein: CASSPTKGWDSPLHF. V gene TRBV18 combines with J gene TRBJ1-6; D perhaps matches TRBD1 (5 bases). Trimming took 3 bases from V and 8 from J, leaving 14 bases between them. The CDR3 runs 15 residues. Germline CDR1 is KGHSH and CDR2 is LQKENI.

This clone was seen only a few times. The sample contains more than one DNA sequence encoding this CDR3. This chain uses TRBV18 with TRBJ1-5; D is undetermined. The CDR3 covers 13 residues. Trimming left V 3 bases short and J 7 bases short, with 10 bases between. Germline values: CDR1 KGHSH, CDR2 LQKENI. CDR3 nucleotides: TGTGCCAGCTCACCTGAGGGAAACCAGCCCCAGCATTTT. Protein sequence: CASSPEGNQPQHF. The complete variable domain, with remaining parts taken from reference TRBV18 and TRBJ1-5, reads NAGVMQNPRHLVRRRGQEARLRCSPMKGHSHVYWYRQLPEEGLKFMVYLQKENIIDESGMPKERFSAEFPKEGPSILRIQQVVRGDSAAYFCASSPEGNQPQHFGDGTRLSIL.

V usage is TRBV5-1 and J usage is TRBJ1-2; the D is unclear. Germline V gene sequence: CDR1 SGHRS, CDR2 YFSETQ. Trimming took off 0 bases at V and 2 bases at J, with 5 bases between the two ends. This CDR3 contains 13 residues. The CDR3 loop is CASSLDRNYGYTF. CDR3 bases: TGCGCCAGCAGCTTGGACAGAAACTATGGCTACACCTTC.

The chain links TRBV5-1 to TRBJ2-2; maybe TRBD2 (6 bases). Germline lookup yields CDR1 SGHRS and CDR2 YFSETQ. The V and J ends lost 0 bases and 5 bases respectively, with 11 bases between them. This CDR3 has 15 amino acids. CDR3 loop: CASSLAGGRTGELFF. The CDR3 DNA follows: TGCGCCAGCAGCTTGGCCGGGGGTCGAACCGGGGAGCTGTTTTTT.

This clone was observed a handful of times. The chain couples TRBV19 to TRBJ1-6, with unresolved D. Trimming pared 3 bases from V and 6 bases from J, leaving 15 bases between. The CDR3 has 16 residues. CDR1 is LNHDA, CDR2 SQIVND, per germline (reference sequence). CDR3 DNA: TGTGCCAGTAGTATCCGGACTCCCGCGGGTAATTCACCCCTCCACTTT. This translates into CASSIRTPAGNSPLHF.

The V gene is TRBV5-8, the J gene TRBJ2-1, with 12 bases aligning to TRBD2. The CDR3 contains 17 residues. After removal of 4 bases from V and 3 bases from J, the junction contained 8 bases not matched to a gene. The germline V gene has CDR1 SGHTS and CDR2 YDEGEE. The CDR3 sequence: CASSPGTSGLHYNEQFF. DNA for the CDR3: TGTGCCAGCAGCCCCGGGACTAGCGGGCTTCACTACAATGAGCAGTTCTTC.